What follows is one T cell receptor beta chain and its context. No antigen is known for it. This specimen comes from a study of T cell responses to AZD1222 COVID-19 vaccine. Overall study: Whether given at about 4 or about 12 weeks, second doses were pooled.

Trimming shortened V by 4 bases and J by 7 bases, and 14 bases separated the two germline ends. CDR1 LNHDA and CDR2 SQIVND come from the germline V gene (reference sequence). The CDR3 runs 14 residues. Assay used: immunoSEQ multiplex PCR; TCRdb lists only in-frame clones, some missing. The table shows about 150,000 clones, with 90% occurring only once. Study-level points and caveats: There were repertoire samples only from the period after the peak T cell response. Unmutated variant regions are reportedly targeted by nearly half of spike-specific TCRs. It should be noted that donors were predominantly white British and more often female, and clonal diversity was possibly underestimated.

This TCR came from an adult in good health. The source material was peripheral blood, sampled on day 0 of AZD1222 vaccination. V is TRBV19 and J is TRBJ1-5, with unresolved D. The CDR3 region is CASSTPQRGQPQHF. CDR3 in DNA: TGTGCCAGTAGTACTCCCCAGCGAGGGCAGCCCCAGCATTTT.